This T cell receptor beta chain was recovered during a study of patients and donors after allogeneic stem cell transplantation (dated by TCRdb to the early 2020s). The germline V gene (reference sequence) gives CDR1 as GTSNPN and CDR2 as SVGIG. V drops 0 bases and J drops 6 bases, leaving 12 bases in between. The CDR3 spans 14 residues, from the cysteine through the phenylalanine. Only CDR3 DNA remains: 42 bases, in frame from the first base. A word on this clonotype: Its antigen is not yet known. Base-call qualities are not available, and no considerably larger clone is one nucleotide away.

Libraries were built with RT-PCR. The sequencing machine was a NextSeq 550. Using fastp trimming at Q25 and MiXCR clonotype assembly, TCRdb reanalyzed the public sequencing data and kept in-frame beta chains. For every CDR3 protein sequence, its rows merge into one entry that carries the most common genes and DNA. The sample yields some 880,000 distinct CDR3 sequences; more than 15% were counted once. The top ten constitute under 6.5% of the sample. This TCR was sampled from a human donor who was either an allogeneic HSCT recipient or a stem cell or donor lymphocyte infusion donor (not recorded which). It is not recorded whose cells these are; they may come from a transplant donor. Sequenced input: blood, either unsorted or a sorted T cell fraction (not recorded which). Rearrangement joined TRBV30 to TRBJ1-5; a tentative D match to TRBD1 spans 6 bases. The CDR3 region: CAWSVWGAGQPQHF. Read as DNA, the sequence is TGTGCCTGGAGTGTATGGGGGGCGGGTCAGCCCCAGCATTTT.